Listed below are T cell receptor beta chains from one sample, sequenced in a study of OX40 agonist ivuxolimab in advanced cancers. Sequencing used immunoSEQ multiplex PCR; TCRdb keeps in-frame clones, though not all of them. The sample has tens of thousands of clones, about 90% seen once. The sample consisted of CD4+ or CD8+ T cells sorted from blood, taken in a trial of the OX40 agonist ivuxolimab. The receptors were sampled from an adult with an advanced solid tumor such as melanoma, head and neck, liver or kidney cancer. Each CDR3 is given with its conserved first and last residue. The D gene is left open where the match is weak. The size entry is marked missing in some rows and otherwise reads once, few, many or a size class.

J gene: TRBJ1-5; clone size: few; D gene: .; V gene: TRBV28; CDR3 DNA: TGTGCCAGCAGTCCGGGCCGGAATCAGCCCCAGCATTTT; CDR3 protein: CASSPGRNQPQHF
J gene: TRBJ2-7; clone size: .; D gene: TRBD1; V gene: TRBV5-6; CDR3 DNA: TGTGCCAGCAGCGTCCGGGACAGGGGCGTCTACGAGCAGTACTTC; CDR3 protein: CASSVRDRGVYEQYF
J gene: TRBJ1-5; clone size: .; D gene: TRBD1; V gene: TRBV19; CDR3 DNA: TGTGCCAGTAGTACCGACAGGGTACTGCATTTT; CDR3 protein: CASSTDRVLHF
J gene: TRBJ1-5; clone size: .; D gene: TRBD1; V gene: TRBV6-1; CDR3 DNA: TGTGCCAGCAGTGAGGGACAGCATAGCAATCAGCCCCAGCATTTT; CDR3 protein: CASSEGQHSNQPQHF
J gene: TRBJ2-2; clone size: .; D gene: TRBD2; V gene: TRBV7-6; CDR3 DNA: TGTGCCAGCAGCTCGGAACTAGCGGGAGAGGGCACCGGGGAGCTGTTTTTT; CDR3 protein: CASSSELAGEGTGELFF
J gene: TRBJ2-3; clone size: .; D gene: .; V gene: TRBV2; CDR3 DNA: TGTGCCAGCAGTGCAGGGTTGAATACGCAGTATTTT; CDR3 protein: CASSAGLNTQYF
J gene: TRBJ2-7; clone size: .; D gene: .; V gene: TRBV6-5; CDR3 DNA: TGTGCCAGCAGTTATTTACCCACCTACGAGCAGTACTTC; CDR3 protein: CASSYLPTYEQYF
J gene: TRBJ2-7; clone size: .; D gene: TRBD2; V gene: TRBV28; CDR3 DNA: TGTGCCAGCAGCCCCTTTCCTAGCGGTTCTTACGAGCAGTACTTC; CDR3 protein: CASSPFPSGSYEQYF
J gene: TRBJ1-4; clone size: .; D gene: .; V gene: TRBV27; CDR3 DNA: TGTGCCAGCAGTTTATCGGGACATACAACTAATGAAAAACTGTTTTTT; CDR3 protein: CASSLSGHTTNEKLFF
J gene: TRBJ2-1; clone size: .; D gene: TRBD2; V gene: TRBV19; CDR3 DNA: TGTGCCAGTAGTCGACTAGCGGGAGATAATGAGCAGTTCTTC; CDR3 protein: CASSRLAGDNEQFF
J gene: TRBJ2-3; clone size: .; D gene: TRBD1; V gene: TRBV2; CDR3 DNA: TGTGCCATACGAGCCGGGGACAGGGGTCCAGATACGCAGTATTTT; CDR3 protein: CAIRAGDRGPDTQYF
J gene: TRBJ2-7; clone size: .; D gene: TRBD2; V gene: TRBV28; CDR3 DNA: TGTGCCAGCAGTCGGCTAGCGGGATTGGGCTACGAGCAGTACTTC; CDR3 protein: CASSRLAGLGYEQYF
J gene: TRBJ2-5; clone size: once; D gene: TRBD2; V gene: TRBV4-3; CDR3 DNA: TGCGCCAGCAGCCAAGATACATCGGCTAGCGGGAGCTCTTCAGAGGAGACCCAGTACTTC; CDR3 protein: CASSQDTSASGSSSEETQYF